This TCR beta chain derives from a study of vaccination effects on CD4 cells after COVID-19. The study's findings and limits: Marked contraction was observed in infection-induced and vaccine-induced clones late after vaccination.

This clone was counted between two and nine times. The antigen remains unidentified. The method was immunoSEQ multiplex PCR; TCRdb's version includes in-frame clones alone and lacks a portion of them. This sample has roughly 70,000 clones; 73% occur once, and the top ten carry over 4.5%. Antigen-specific CD4+ T cells expanded by the ViraFEST assay with viral peptide pools were then sequenced. After roughly 11 days in culture, the CD4+ T cells were isolated. The person acquired a PCR-confirmed SARS-CoV-2 infection between March and December 2020. PBMC were cultured at fewer than 2.5 million per well with about 10 IU/ml IL-2 and around 9.2 ug/ml peptides. Replacing half the medium with IL-2 medium was done on days 3 and 7. This clonotype was obtained from a human donor who had a prior SARS-CoV-2 infection. Sequencing used CD4+ T cells from PBMCs cultured with HIV peptides, obtained before COVID-19 vaccination. Noted subset: HIV-1 Nef peptide pool negative control/reference culture.

The CDR3 is CAWSWGRGSYGYTF. CDR3 nucleotides: TGTGCCTGGAGTTGGGGCAGGGGGAGCTATGGCTACACCTTC. The chain is built from TRBV30 and TRBJ1-2; 7 positions agree with TRBD1. V was clipped by 2 bases and J by 4 bases; unmatched bases: 7. This CDR3 contains 14 residues. In germline, CDR1 is GTSNPN, CDR2 SVGIG (reference sequence).